These 25 T cell receptor beta chains came from one sample sequenced in a study of blood T cell repertoires in COVID-19. Produced via immunoSEQ multiplex PCR; TCRdb's table is partial and in-frame only. The table has 270,000 or so clones, nearly 90% seen once. Sequencing used peripheral blood. These receptor sequences come from a woman aged 40 to 49 who had recovered from COVID-19.

The J gene is TRBJ1-2, the V gene TRBV7-2; TRBD1 agrees at 8 bases. With V trimmed by 5 bases and J by 7 bases, 9 bases remained unmatched. Germline assignment: CDR1 SGHTA and CDR2 FQGNSA. The CDR3 sequence is 14 residues long. The chain's CDR3 is CASSLDREVVGYTF. In DNA form, the CDR3 reads TGTGCCAGCAGCCTGGACAGGGAGGTAGTTGGCTACACCTTC.

This clone was seen once. V usage is TRBV9 and J usage is TRBJ2-1; TRBD1 matches 9 bases. Losses at the gene ends were 3 bases for V and 6 bases for J; bases not matched to a gene: 10. Germline assignment: CDR1 SGDLS and CDR2 YYNGEE. The CDR3 sequence is 16 residues long. CDR3 sequence: CASSAPGTGLLNEQFF. CDR3 DNA sequence: TGTGCCAGCAGCGCCCCCGGGACAGGGCTACTCAATGAGCAGTTCTTC.

This chain links TRBV5-1 with TRBJ2-2; D possibly corresponds to TRBD2 (5 bases). Germline V gene lookup returns CDR1 SGHRS and CDR2 YFSETQ. V was cut by 3 bases and J by 4 bases, with 7 bases left in between. The CDR3 runs 13 residues. The DNA of the CDR3 is TGCGCCAGCAGCTCCGGACTCACCGGGGAGCTGTTTTTT. This codes for CASSSGLTGELFF. Complete variable domain (other parts from reference TRBV5-1 and TRBJ2-2): KAGVTQTPRYLIKTRGQQVTLSCSPISGHRSVSWYQQTPGQGLQFLFEYFSETQRNKGNFPGRFSGRQFSNSRSEMNVSTLELGDSALYLCASSSGLTGELFFGEGSRLTVL.

The chain carries TRBV11-3 and TRBJ2-2; the D is unclear. The germline V gene has CDR1 SGHNT and CDR2 YENEEA. The CDR3 is 14 amino acids. The germline V and J ends were trimmed by 5 bases and 2 bases, with 9 bases remaining between them. The CDR3 loop is CASSPVVNTGELFF. CDR3 nucleotides: TGTGCCAGCAGCCCGGTTGTCAACACCGGGGAGCTGTTTTTT.

This clone occurred a few times. The rearrangement links TRBV6-2 or TRBV6-3 to TRBJ2-7; 9 bases are a match to TRBD2. Germline CDR1 MNHEY, CDR2 SVGEGT. Trimming at V came to 0 bases and at J to 2 bases, leaving 11 bases not matched to a gene. The length of the CDR3 is 18 residues. This CDR3 reads CASSYSSSLAGNPYEQYV. In nucleotides, the CDR3 is TGTGCCAGCAGTTACTCGAGCAGTCTAGCGGGGAACCCCTACGAGCAGTACGTC.

The rearrangement links TRBV7-2 to TRBJ2-4, with D perhaps TRBD1 (7 bases). This CDR3 contains 16 residues. Trimming removed 4 bases from V and 3 bases from J, with 16 bases in between. The germline gives CDR1 SGHTA, CDR2 FQGNSA. Here the CDR3 DNA reads TGTGCCAGCAGCTGGGATGGCCAGGGGGGCAAAAACATTCAGTACTTC. It is translated as CASSWDGQGGKNIQYF. Full variable domain (remainder filled in from reference TRBV7-2 and TRBJ2-4): GAGVSQSPSNKVTEKGKDVELRCDPISGHTALYWYRQSLGQGLEFLIYFQGNSAPDKSGLPSDRFSAERTGGSVSTLTIQRTQQEDSAVYLCASSWDGQGGKNIQYFGAGTRLSVL.

The chain uses TRBV13 and TRBJ2-1, with TRBD2 identical over 16 bases. Trimming removed 5 bases from V and 6 bases from J; junction bases left unmatched: 13. The CDR3 is 19 residues long. Looked up from germline, CDR1 is PRHDT and CDR2 is FYEKMQ (reference sequence). The CDR3 sequence: CASSPSLGLAGGRGNEQFF. CDR3 nucleotide sequence: TGTGCCAGCAGCCCCTCCCTGGGACTAGCGGGAGGGAGGGGCAATGAGCAGTTCTTC.

This chain uses TRBV19 with TRBJ2-5; tentatively, D is TRBD1 (7 bases). The V end lost 9 bases, the J end lost 6 bases, and 23 bases lay between the germline ends. The CDR3 covers 15 residues. The germline V gene encodes CDR1 LNHDA and CDR2 SQIVND (reference sequence). The CDR3 bases are TGTGCCAGCTCCTCCGGGGGCGAGGGGGCAAAGACCCAGTACTTC. This sequence encodes CASSSGGEGAKTQYF.

The chain joins TRBV7-6 to TRBJ1-3; 9 positions match TRBD1. Trimming cost V 5 bases and J 3 bases; bases outside gene matches: 5. Germline CDR1 SGHVS, CDR2 FNYEAQ. The CDR3 loop spans 15 amino acids. The DNA of the CDR3 is TGTGCCAGCAGCCTGGGACAGGGCTTTGGAAACACCATATATTTT. It is translated as CASSLGQGFGNTIYF.

The chain combines TRBV7-2 with TRBJ2-1; 10 nucleotides match TRBD2. The CDR3 consists of 16 residues. The junction had 11 bases not matched to a gene; V was cut back by 5 bases and J by 7 bases. Germline CDR1 is SGHTA and CDR2 is FQGNSA. CDR3 amino acids: CASSAAGTSARNEQFF. The CDR3, as DNA: TGTGCCAGCAGCGCCGCCGGGACTAGCGCTCGTAATGAGCAGTTCTTC.

This chain connects TRBV18 to TRBJ1-2; 11 positions agree with TRBD1. Germline lookup yields CDR1 KGHSH and CDR2 LQKENI. The V segment lost 3 bases and the J segment 4 bases; nucleotides outside the gene matches: 4. The CDR3 spans 15 residues. Here the CDR3 reads CASSPGTGGIYGYTF. CDR3 nucleotide sequence: TGTGCCAGCTCACCTGGGACAGGGGGTATCTATGGCTACACCTTC.

The chain links TRBV27 to TRBJ1-6; 8 nucleotides line up with TRBD1. This CDR3 has 13 amino acids. Germline CDR1 and CDR2: MNHEY and SMNVEV (reference sequence). V lost 6 bases to trimming and J lost 6 bases; unmatched junction nucleotides: 1. The CDR3 DNA reads as TGTGCCAGCAGGACAGGGGCTAATTCACCCCTCCACTTT. Translation: CASRTGANSPLHF.

The V and J genes are TRBV2 and TRBJ1-2; 7 bases line up with TRBD1. Germline lookup yields CDR1 SNHLY and CDR2 FYNNEI. Losses at the gene ends were 8 bases for V and 2 bases for J; bases not matched to a gene: 11. The CDR3 has 15 amino acids. The CDR3 loop reads CASRDWDRLNYGYTF. CDR3 DNA: TGTGCCAGCCGAGACTGGGACAGACTCAACTATGGCTACACCTTC.

J is TRBJ1-2 and V is TRBV2; tentative D call: TRBD1 (5 bases). Germline-derived CDR1 and CDR2 are SNHLY and FYNNEI. Trimming pared 9 bases from V and 7 bases from J, leaving 21 bases between. The CDR3 runs to 14 residues. CDR3: CARIRATMNGGYTF. The CDR3 region has the DNA TGTGCCAGGATCAGGGCTACGATGAATGGTGGCTACACCTTC.

The genes are TRBV19 and TRBJ2-1; no definite D call. From germline, CDR1 is LNHDA and CDR2 SQIVND (reference sequence). The CDR3 consists of 12 residues. With 4 bases removed from V and 9 bases from J, the gap between germline ends came to 10 bases. This CDR3 is CASSNPLGEQFF. CDR3 sequence (DNA): TGTGCCAGTAGTAACCCCCTAGGTGAGCAGTTCTTC.

The chain combines TRBV19 with TRBJ2-2; 7 nucleotides line up with TRBD1. Trimming removed 4 bases from V and 6 bases from J; junction bases left unmatched: 17. The CDR3 runs to 18 residues. Per the germline V gene, CDR1 is LNHDA and CDR2 is SQIVND (reference sequence). The CDR3, as DNA: TGTGCCAGTAGTAAACGTACAGGGGTCGGGTCTGATCCCGGGGAGCTGTTTTTT. The encoded protein is CASSKRTGVGSDPGELFF.

This chain links TRBV25-1 with TRBJ2-1; tentatively, D is TRBD1 (5 bases). The germline V gene has CDR1 MGHDK and CDR2 SYGVNS. The V end lost 6 bases, the J end lost 2 bases, and 8 bases lay between the germline ends. The CDR3 totals 13 residues. This CDR3 is CASSRETYNEQFF. Written as DNA, the CDR3 is TGTGCCAGCAGCAGGGAAACCTACAATGAGCAGTTCTTC.

This CDR3 is CASRTERPLEQYF. CDR3 in DNA: TGTGCCAGCAGGACAGAGAGACCTCTCGAGCAGTACTTC. This chain uses TRBV28 with TRBJ2-7; weak D call: TRBD1 (5 bases). Trimming removed 6 bases from V and 6 bases from J, with 15 bases in between. This CDR3 has 13 residues. In germline, CDR1 is MDHEN, CDR2 SYDVKM.

The chain recombines TRBV5-6 with TRBJ1-3; TRBD1 might be the D (5 bases). CDR3 size: 15 residues. Germline lookup yields CDR1 SGHDT and CDR2 YYEEEE. V lost 0 bases to trimming and J lost 4 bases, with 11 bases between them. The CDR3 DNA reads as TGTGCCAGCAGCTTGGGCGGGACTGGAGGAAACACCATATATTTT. Protein sequence: CASSLGGTGGNTIYF.

The V call is TRBV28, the J call TRBJ2-3; no clear D. This CDR3 is built from 13 residues. Trimming shortened V by 5 bases and J by 6 bases, and 12 bases separated the two germline ends. Germline V gives CDR1 MDHEN, CDR2 SYDVKM. CDR3 protein: CASSPNKWDTQYF. In DNA form, the CDR3 reads TGTGCCAGCAGTCCCAACAAGTGGGATACGCAGTATTTT.

V usage is TRBV7-6 and J usage is TRBJ2-3; 7 bases are a match to TRBD2. V shed 0 bases and J 1 base; nucleotides not matched to a gene: 1. Per the germline V gene, CDR1 is SGHVS and CDR2 is FNYEAQ. The CDR3 has 15 residues. This CDR3 is CASSLAAGGTDTQYF. The CDR3 nucleotides read TGTGCCAGCAGCTTAGCGGCGGGAGGCACAGATACGCAGTATTTT.

In its sample, this clone was seen a few times. The genes are TRBV6-7 and TRBJ2-7; TRBD2 matches at 7 bases. TRBV6-7 counts as an open reading frame of uncertain function. V was pared by 6 bases and J by 0 bases, with 8 bases of the junction left unmatched. The CDR3 spans 15 residues. CDR3 residues: CASSSSGLSSYEQYV. The CDR3 DNA is TGTGCCAGCAGCTCTAGCGGACTGAGCTCCTACGAGCAGTACGTC.

J is TRBJ1-6 and V is TRBV12-3 or TRBV12-4; D gene unclear. The V end lost 3 bases, the J end lost 9 bases, and 9 bases lay between the germline ends. The CDR3 is 13 residues long. The chain's CDR3 is CASSLGVASPLHF. CDR3 nucleotide sequence: TGTGCCAGCAGTTTGGGCGTTGCTTCACCCCTCCACTTT.

The CDR3 DNA reads TGTGCCAGCAGCCGACGCCCGACAGGGGTGGACGGGCAAGAGACCCAGTACTTC. Its protein is CASSRRPTGVDGQETQYF. The genes are TRBV7-8 and TRBJ2-5; 8 bases agree with TRBD1. The J segment lost 2 bases and the V segment lost 5 bases, leaving 16 bases of the junction unmatched. Looked up from germline, CDR1 is SGHVS and CDR2 is FQNEAQ. The CDR3 runs 18 residues.

A remark on this clone: The sample has other DNA sequences that encode this CDR3 too. The V gene is TRBV7-9, the J gene TRBJ1-2, with D perhaps TRBD1 (6 bases). Germline CDR1 is SEHNR and CDR2 is FQNEAQ (reference sequence). V was pared by 3 bases and J by 6 bases, with 8 bases between. CDR3 length equals 12 residues. CDR3 protein: CASSFRGDGYTF. The CDR3 nucleotides are TGTGCCAGCAGCTTCAGGGGTGATGGCTACACCTTC.